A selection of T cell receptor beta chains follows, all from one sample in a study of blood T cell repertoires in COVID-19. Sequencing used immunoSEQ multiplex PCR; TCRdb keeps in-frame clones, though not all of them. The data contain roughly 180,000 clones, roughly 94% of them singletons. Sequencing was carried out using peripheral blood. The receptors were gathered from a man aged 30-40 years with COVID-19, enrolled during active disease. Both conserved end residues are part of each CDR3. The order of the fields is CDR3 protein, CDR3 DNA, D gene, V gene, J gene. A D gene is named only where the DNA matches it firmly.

cdr3_aa: CASSRLGQDTEAFF; cdr3_nt: TGTGCCAGCAGCCGGTTAGGACAGGACACTGAAGCTTTCTTT; d_call: TRBD1; v_call: TRBV4-2; j_call: TRBJ1-1
cdr3_aa: CSVKGLPEAFF; cdr3_nt: TGCAGCGTAAAAGGACTCCCTGAAGCTTTCTTT; d_call: -; v_call: TRBV29-1; j_call: TRBJ1-1
cdr3_aa: CSASFRTGGLDTQYF; cdr3_nt: TGCAGTGCTAGTTTCCGGACAGGGGGATTAGATACGCAGTATTTT; d_call: TRBD1; v_call: TRBV20-1; j_call: TRBJ2-3
cdr3_aa: CAISESRVGNTEAFF; cdr3_nt: TGTGCCATCAGTGAGAGTCGGGTGGGGAACACTGAAGCTTTCTTT; d_call: -; v_call: TRBV10-3; j_call: TRBJ1-1
cdr3_aa: CASERGSQETQYF; cdr3_nt: TGTGCCAGTGAACGGGGATCCCAAGAGACCCAGTACTTC; d_call: -; v_call: TRBV11-1; j_call: TRBJ2-5
cdr3_aa: CATSWTGEGAGANVLTF; cdr3_nt: TGCGCCACCTCCTGGACAGGGGAAGGGGCTGGGGCCAACGTCCTGACTTTC; d_call: TRBD1; v_call: TRBV5-1; j_call: TRBJ2-6
cdr3_aa: CASSLEQYTEAFF; cdr3_nt: TGTGCCAGCAGCTTAGAACAGTACACTGAAGCTTTCTTT; d_call: -; v_call: TRBV7-9; j_call: TRBJ1-1
cdr3_aa: CASSLSISANTGELFF; cdr3_nt: TGTGCCAGCAGTTTATCGATTTCAGCGAACACCGGGGAGCTGTTTTTT; d_call: -; v_call: TRBV27; j_call: TRBJ2-2
cdr3_aa: CASSYSPVRAETQYF; cdr3_nt: TGTGCCAGCAGTTACTCGCCTGTCAGGGCAGAGACCCAGTACTTC; d_call: -; v_call: TRBV6-5; j_call: TRBJ2-5
cdr3_aa: CASGFVGASTGELFF; cdr3_nt: TGTGCTAGTGGTTTCGTGGGGGCGAGCACCGGGGAGCTGTTTTTT; d_call: -; v_call: TRBV12-5; j_call: TRBJ2-2
cdr3_aa: CASSFQGATYEQYF; cdr3_nt: TGTGCCAGCAGCTTTCAGGGGGCAACCTACGAGCAGTACTTC; d_call: TRBD1; v_call: TRBV7-9; j_call: TRBJ2-7
cdr3_aa: CASSDRGIAGNQPQHF; cdr3_nt: TGTGCCAGCAGCGACCGAGGGATTGCGGGTAATCAGCCCCAGCATTTT; d_call: -; v_call: TRBV2; j_call: TRBJ1-5
cdr3_aa: CASSPWTGTGETQYF; cdr3_nt: TGCGCCAGCAGCCCCTGGACAGGGACAGGAGAGACCCAGTACTTC; d_call: TRBD1; v_call: TRBV5-1; j_call: TRBJ2-5
cdr3_aa: CASSQDDRSYGYTF; cdr3_nt: TGTGCCAGCAGCCAAGATGACCGGAGCTATGGCTACACCTTC; d_call: -; v_call: TRBV3-1/TRBV3-2; j_call: TRBJ1-2
cdr3_aa: CASRRPGTGNTIYF; cdr3_nt: TGTGCCAGCAGACGGCCAGGGACAGGAAACACCATATATTTT; d_call: -; v_call: TRBV25-1; j_call: TRBJ1-3
cdr3_aa: CASSLAGENTGELFF; cdr3_nt: TGTGCCAGCAGCTTAGCCGGGGAGAACACCGGGGAGCTGTTTTTT; d_call: -; v_call: TRBV11-3; j_call: TRBJ2-2
cdr3_aa: CASSPTGGPNYGYTF; cdr3_nt: TGCGCCAGCAGCCCGACGGGGGGTCCTAACTATGGCTACACCTTC; d_call: -; v_call: TRBV5-1; j_call: TRBJ1-2
cdr3_aa: CASSLQGWDTEAFF; cdr3_nt: TGCGCCAGCAGCTTACAGGGGTGGGACACTGAAGCTTTCTTT; d_call: TRBD1; v_call: TRBV5-1; j_call: TRBJ1-1
cdr3_aa: CASSVVVGGALGTEAFF; cdr3_nt: TGTGCCAGCAGCGTAGTCGTCGGGGGGGCTCTTGGCACTGAAGCTTTCTTT; d_call: -; v_call: TRBV9; j_call: TRBJ1-1
cdr3_aa: CALQVGQFIYGYTF; cdr3_nt: TGTGCCTTGCAGGTTGGACAATTTATCTATGGCTACACCTTC; d_call: -; v_call: TRBV7-2; j_call: TRBJ1-2
cdr3_aa: CASSPGLAGGLERFF; cdr3_nt: TGTGCCAGCAGCCCCGGACTAGCGGGGGGTCTCGAACGGTTCTTC; d_call: TRBD2; v_call: TRBV7-6; j_call: TRBJ2-1
cdr3_aa: CASSLGSGGYRETQYF; cdr3_nt: TGTGCCAGCAGCTTAGGTAGCGGGGGGTACAGAGAGACCCAGTACTTC; d_call: TRBD2; v_call: TRBV7-9; j_call: TRBJ2-5
cdr3_aa: CASSFLAGNTEAFF; cdr3_nt: TGTGCCAGCAGTTTCCTTGCGGGGAACACTGAAGCTTTCTTT; d_call: -; v_call: TRBV27; j_call: TRBJ1-1
cdr3_aa: CASRRPGHLNTEAFF; cdr3_nt: TGTGCCAGCAGACGACCGGGACACCTGAACACTGAAGCTTTCTTT; d_call: -; v_call: TRBV11-2; j_call: TRBJ1-1